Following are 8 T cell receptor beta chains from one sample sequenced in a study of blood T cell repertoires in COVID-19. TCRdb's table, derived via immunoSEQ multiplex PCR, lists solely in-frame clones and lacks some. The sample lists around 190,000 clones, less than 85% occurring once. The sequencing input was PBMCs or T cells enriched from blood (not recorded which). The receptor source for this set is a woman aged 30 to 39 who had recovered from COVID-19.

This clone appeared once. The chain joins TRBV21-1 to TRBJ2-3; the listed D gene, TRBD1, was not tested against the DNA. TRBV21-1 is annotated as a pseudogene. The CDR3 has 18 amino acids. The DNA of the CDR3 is TGTGCCAGCAGCAAGGAGAGGGACAGGAGCGAACTGGCAGATACGCAGTATTTT. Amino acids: CASSKERDRSELADTQYF.

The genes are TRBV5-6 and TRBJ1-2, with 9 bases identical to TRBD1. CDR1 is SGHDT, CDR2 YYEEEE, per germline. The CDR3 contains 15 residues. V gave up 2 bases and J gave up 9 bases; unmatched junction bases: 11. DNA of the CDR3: TGTGCCAGCAGCTTACCGGGACAGGGAGAATATCGCTACACCTTC. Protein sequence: CASSLPGQGEYRYTF.

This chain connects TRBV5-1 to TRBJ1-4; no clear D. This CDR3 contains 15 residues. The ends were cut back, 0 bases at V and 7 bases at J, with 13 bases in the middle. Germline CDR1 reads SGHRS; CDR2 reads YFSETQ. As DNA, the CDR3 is TGCGCCAGCAGCTTGGCGGGTGAGGCCGTTGAAAAACTGTTTTTT. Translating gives CASSLAGEAVEKLFF.

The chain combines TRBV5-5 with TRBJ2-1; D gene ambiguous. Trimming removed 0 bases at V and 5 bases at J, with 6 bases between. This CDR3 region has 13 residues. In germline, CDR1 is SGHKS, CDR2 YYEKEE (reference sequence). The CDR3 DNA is TGTGCCAGCAGCTTGGCCCCTCACAATGAGCAGTTCTTC. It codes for CASSLAPHNEQFF. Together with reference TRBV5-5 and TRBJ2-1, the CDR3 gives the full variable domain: DAGVTQSPTHLIKTRGQQVTLRCSPISGHKSVSWYQQVLGQGPQFIFQYYEKEERGRGNFPDRFSARQFPNYSSELNVNALLLGDSALYLCASSLAPHNEQFFGPGTRLTVL.

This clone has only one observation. Written as DNA, the CDR3 is TGTGCCAGCAGCCATGACAGGGGTCGCGTGAACACTGAAGCTTTCTTT. It translates to CASSHDRGRVNTEAFF. This chain joins TRBV6-2 or TRBV6-3 and TRBJ1-1; 8 nucleotides align to TRBD1. Germline V lookup: CDR1 MNHEY, CDR2 SVGEGT. The CDR3 has 16 amino acids. V shed 6 bases and J 0 bases; nucleotides not matched to a gene: 9.

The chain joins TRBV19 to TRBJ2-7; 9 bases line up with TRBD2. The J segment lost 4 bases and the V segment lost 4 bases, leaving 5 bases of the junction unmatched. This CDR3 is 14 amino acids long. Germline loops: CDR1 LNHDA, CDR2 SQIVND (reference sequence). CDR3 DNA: TGTGCCAGTAGTAATAGCGGGAGTTTTTACGAGCAGTACTTC. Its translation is CASSNSGSFYEQYF.

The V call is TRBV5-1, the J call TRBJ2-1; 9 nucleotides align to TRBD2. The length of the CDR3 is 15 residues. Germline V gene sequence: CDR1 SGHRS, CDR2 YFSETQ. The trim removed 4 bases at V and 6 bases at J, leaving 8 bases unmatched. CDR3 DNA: TGCGCCAGCAGCCCTGGGGTAGCGGGAGCCAATGAGCAGTTCTTC. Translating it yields CASSPGVAGANEQFF.

CDR3 amino acids: CASSQGVRGTEQFF. CDR3 DNA sequence: TGTGCCAGCAGCCAAGGGGTCAGGGGGACTGAGCAGTTCTTC. V usage is TRBV14 and J usage is TRBJ2-1, with 7 bases that match TRBD1. Per the germline V gene, CDR1 is SGHDN and CDR2 is FVKESK. The trim removed 1 base at V and 9 bases at J, leaving 6 bases unmatched. The CDR3 has 14 amino acids.